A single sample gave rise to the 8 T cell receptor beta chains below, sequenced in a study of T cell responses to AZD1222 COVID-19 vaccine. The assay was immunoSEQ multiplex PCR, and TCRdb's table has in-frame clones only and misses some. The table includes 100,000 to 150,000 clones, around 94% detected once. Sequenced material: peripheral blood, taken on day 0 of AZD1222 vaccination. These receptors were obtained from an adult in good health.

The CDR3 DNA is TGTGCCTGGAGTGTACCTGAAAACACCATATATTTT. Protein product: CAWSVPENTIYF. V usage is TRBV30 and J usage is TRBJ1-3; D unclear. Germline assignment: CDR1 GTSNPN and CDR2 SVGIG (reference sequence). V was shortened by 0 bases and J by 6 bases, with 6 bases between the two germline ends. This CDR3 has 12 residues.

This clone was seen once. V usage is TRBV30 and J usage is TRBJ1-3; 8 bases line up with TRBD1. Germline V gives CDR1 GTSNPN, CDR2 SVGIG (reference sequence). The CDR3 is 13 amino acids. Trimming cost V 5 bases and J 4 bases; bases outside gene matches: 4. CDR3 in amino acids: CAWGTGLGNTIYF. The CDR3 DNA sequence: TGTGCCTGGGGGACAGGATTAGGAAACACCATATATTTT.

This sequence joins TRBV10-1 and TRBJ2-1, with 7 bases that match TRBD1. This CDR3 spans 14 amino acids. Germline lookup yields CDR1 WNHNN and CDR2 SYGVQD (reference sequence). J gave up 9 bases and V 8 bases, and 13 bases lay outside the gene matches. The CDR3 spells CASSPDRAHGEQFF. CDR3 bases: TGCGCCAGCTCACCCGACAGGGCGCATGGTGAGCAGTTCTTC.

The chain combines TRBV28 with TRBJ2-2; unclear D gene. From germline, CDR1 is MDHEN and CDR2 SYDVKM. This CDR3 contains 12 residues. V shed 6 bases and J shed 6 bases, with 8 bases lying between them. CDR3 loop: CASRTVAGELFF. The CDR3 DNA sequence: TGTGCCAGCAGGACGGTAGCCGGGGAGCTGTTTTTT.

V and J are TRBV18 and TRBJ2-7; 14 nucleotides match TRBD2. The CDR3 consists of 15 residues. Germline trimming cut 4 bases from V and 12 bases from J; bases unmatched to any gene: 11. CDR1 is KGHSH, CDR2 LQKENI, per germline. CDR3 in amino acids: CASSLDGTSGSQVYF. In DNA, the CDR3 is TGTGCCAGCTCACTAGACGGGACTAGCGGGAGTCAGGTGTACTTC.

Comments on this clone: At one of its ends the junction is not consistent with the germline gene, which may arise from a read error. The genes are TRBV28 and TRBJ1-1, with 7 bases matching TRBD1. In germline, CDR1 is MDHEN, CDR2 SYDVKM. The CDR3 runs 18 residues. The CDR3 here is CASSLNPGGTGANSEAFF. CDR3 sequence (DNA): TGTGCCAGCAGTTTAAATCCAGGGGGTACCGGAGCAAACAGTGAAGCTTTCTTT.

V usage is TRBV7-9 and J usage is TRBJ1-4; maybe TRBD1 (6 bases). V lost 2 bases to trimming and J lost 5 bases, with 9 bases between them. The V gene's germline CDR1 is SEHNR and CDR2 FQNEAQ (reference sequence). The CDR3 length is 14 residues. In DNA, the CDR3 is TGTGCCAGCAGCTTAACGGGGGCGAATGAAAAACTGTTTTTT. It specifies CASSLTGANEKLFF.

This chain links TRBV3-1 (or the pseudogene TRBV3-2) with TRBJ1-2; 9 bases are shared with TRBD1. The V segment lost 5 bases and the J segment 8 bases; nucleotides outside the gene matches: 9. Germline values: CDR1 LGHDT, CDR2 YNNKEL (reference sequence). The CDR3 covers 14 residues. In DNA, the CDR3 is TGTGCCAGCAGCGTAGGACAGGGGACCGACGGCTACACCTTC. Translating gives CASSVGQGTDGYTF.